Listed below are T cell receptor beta chains from one sample, sequenced in a study of T-cell reconstitution after alpha-beta-depleted transplantation in children. MiXCR, run by TCRdb on the PCR reads, gives a single entry per CDR3 protein. Counted here are approximately 630,000 distinct CDR3 sequences, 10% to 15% occurring once; the ten biggest clones make up about 0.77%. The sequencing used PBMCs, collected before TCRalphabeta/CD19-depleted stem cell transplant. These TCRs come from a girl aged 2 to 9 with congenital amegakaryocytic thrombocytopenia, due to receive a stem cell transplant. CDR3s include the opening cysteine and the closing phenylalanine or tryptophan. The order of the fields is D gene, J gene, V gene, clone size, CDR3 DNA, CDR3 protein. D genes are given only for firm matches. Some rows have no size entry. The others give once, few or many, or a class for an expanded clone.

d_call: NA
j_call: TRBJ1-6
v_call: TRBV20-1
clone_size: NA
cdr3_nt: TGCAGTGCTAGGGCTGACCCGGGGCCCGAAAATTCACCCCTCCACTTT
cdr3_aa: CSARADPGPENSPLHF

d_call: NA
j_call: TRBJ2-1
v_call: TRBV5-1
clone_size: NA
cdr3_nt: TGCGCCAGCAGCTTAGGACTCCCCGGAGAAGAGCAGTTCTTC
cdr3_aa: CASSLGLPGEEQFF

d_call: NA
j_call: TRBJ2-5
v_call: TRBV4-2
clone_size: NA
cdr3_nt: TGTGCCAGCAGCCAAGGGAGGAGCTTCGATGGGACCCAGTACTTC
cdr3_aa: CASSQGRSFDGTQYF

d_call: NA
j_call: TRBJ2-7
v_call: TRBV3-1
clone_size: NA
cdr3_nt: TGTGCCAGCAGCCAATACGTACAGGGAGAGGAGCAGTACTTC
cdr3_aa: CASSQYVQGEEQYF

d_call: NA
j_call: TRBJ1-5
v_call: TRBV29-1
clone_size: many
cdr3_nt: TGCAGCGTTGAGAGGCGGGGAGGCCAGCCCCAGCATTTT
cdr3_aa: CSVERRGGQPQHF

d_call: TRBD1
j_call: TRBJ1-2
v_call: TRBV29-1
clone_size: many
cdr3_nt: TGCAGCGTTGGGGGACAGTATGGCTACACCTTC
cdr3_aa: CSVGGQYGYTF

d_call: NA
j_call: TRBJ2-5
v_call: TRBV2
clone_size: NA
cdr3_nt: TGTGCCAGCAGGGTAGTTGGTCCAGAGACCCAGTACTTC
cdr3_aa: CASRVVGPETQYF

d_call: TRBD1
j_call: TRBJ2-7
v_call: TRBV6-1
clone_size: few
cdr3_nt: TGTGCCAGCACCGACCCAAGACAGGGGCCCTACGAGCAGTACTTC
cdr3_aa: CASTDPRQGPYEQYF

d_call: NA
j_call: TRBJ2-7
v_call: TRBV7-9
clone_size: many
cdr3_nt: TGTGCCAGCAGTTACAATCCGGGCCCTACCTACGAGCAGTACTTC
cdr3_aa: CASSYNPGPTYEQYF

d_call: NA
j_call: TRBJ1-5
v_call: TRBV12-3/TRBV12-4
clone_size: many
cdr3_nt: TGTGCCAGCAGTTTTCTTGCCTCGAGCGAGACCCATCAGCCCCAGCATTTT
cdr3_aa: CASSFLASSETHQPQHF

d_call: NA
j_call: TRBJ2-5
v_call: TRBV12-5
clone_size: NA
cdr3_nt: TGTGCTAGTGGTTTGACTAACATTGAAGAGACCCAGTACTTC
cdr3_aa: CASGLTNIEETQYF

d_call: TRBD1
j_call: TRBJ2-2
v_call: TRBV5-1
clone_size: NA
cdr3_nt: TGCGCCAGCAGCTCCGGGACAGGGATTAACACCGGGGAGCTGTTTTTT
cdr3_aa: CASSSGTGINTGELFF

d_call: TRBD2
j_call: TRBJ2-1
v_call: TRBV10-3
clone_size: NA
cdr3_nt: TGTGCCACTGAAGCCCCACTGAGGCTAGCGGGAGCCAATGAGCAGTTCTTC
cdr3_aa: CATEAPLRLAGANEQFF

d_call: NA
j_call: TRBJ2-3
v_call: TRBV12-3/TRBV12-4
clone_size: many
cdr3_nt: TGTGCCAGCAGTCACGACACAGATACGCAGTATTTT
cdr3_aa: CASSHDTDTQYF

d_call: NA
j_call: TRBJ2-7
v_call: TRBV20-1
clone_size: many
cdr3_nt: TGCAGTGCTAGAGTGGAGACCTACGAGCAGTACTTC
cdr3_aa: CSARVETYEQYF

d_call: TRBD1
j_call: TRBJ1-1
v_call: TRBV24-1
clone_size: few
cdr3_nt: TGTGCCACCGCGGGGACAGGGGATTTTCCTGAAGCTTTCTTT
cdr3_aa: CATAGTGDFPEAFF

d_call: TRBD1
j_call: TRBJ2-3
v_call: TRBV28
clone_size: many
cdr3_nt: TGTGCCAGCAACTATATCGACAGGGGCACAGATACGCAGTATTTT
cdr3_aa: CASNYIDRGTDTQYF

d_call: NA
j_call: TRBJ1-1
v_call: TRBV12-3/TRBV12-4
clone_size: NA
cdr3_nt: TGTGCCAGCAGCCCCCCCGGGGTTTCGTACACTGAAGCTTTCTTT
cdr3_aa: CASSPPGVSYTEAFF

d_call: NA
j_call: TRBJ2-7
v_call: TRBV20-1
clone_size: many
cdr3_nt: TGCAGTGCTACCGGCTGGAACGGGTACGAGCAGTACTTC
cdr3_aa: CSATGWNGYEQYF

d_call: NA
j_call: TRBJ2-1
v_call: TRBV20-1
clone_size: NA
cdr3_nt: TGCAGTGCCGCCGAGGCCGACGAAACTAATAATGAGCAGTTCTTC
cdr3_aa: CSAAEADETNNEQFF

d_call: TRBD2
j_call: TRBJ2-7
v_call: TRBV5-1
clone_size: NA
cdr3_nt: TGCGCCAGCAGGCGACGGGACTACACCGAAGGGATCTCCTACAATGAGCAGTACTTC
cdr3_aa: CASRRRDYTEGISYNEQYF

d_call: TRBD2
j_call: TRBJ2-7
v_call: TRBV10-3
clone_size: NA
cdr3_nt: TGTGCCATCACTGATATTAGCGGGAGCCTTGACGAGCAGTACTTC
cdr3_aa: CAITDISGSLDEQYF

d_call: NA
j_call: TRBJ1-5
v_call: TRBV10-3
clone_size: NA
cdr3_nt: TGTGCCATCAGTGAGGAAATGACAGGAGGTGGATCAGCCCAGCATTTT
cdr3_aa: CAISEEMTGGGSAQHF

d_call: NA
j_call: TRBJ2-7
v_call: TRBV20-1
clone_size: many
cdr3_nt: TGCAGTGCTCCCCGGGCCCCATCCTACGAGCAGTACTTC
cdr3_aa: CSAPRAPSYEQYF

d_call: NA
j_call: TRBJ1-2
v_call: TRBV30
clone_size: few
cdr3_nt: TGTGCCTGGAGGGGTTTTGGGGGAGGAGGCTACACCTTC
cdr3_aa: CAWRGFGGGGYTF

d_call: TRBD1
j_call: TRBJ2-7
v_call: TRBV2
clone_size: NA
cdr3_nt: TGTGCCAGCCCCCAATGGACAGGGGGTAGGTACGAGCAGTACTTC
cdr3_aa: CASPQWTGGRYEQYF